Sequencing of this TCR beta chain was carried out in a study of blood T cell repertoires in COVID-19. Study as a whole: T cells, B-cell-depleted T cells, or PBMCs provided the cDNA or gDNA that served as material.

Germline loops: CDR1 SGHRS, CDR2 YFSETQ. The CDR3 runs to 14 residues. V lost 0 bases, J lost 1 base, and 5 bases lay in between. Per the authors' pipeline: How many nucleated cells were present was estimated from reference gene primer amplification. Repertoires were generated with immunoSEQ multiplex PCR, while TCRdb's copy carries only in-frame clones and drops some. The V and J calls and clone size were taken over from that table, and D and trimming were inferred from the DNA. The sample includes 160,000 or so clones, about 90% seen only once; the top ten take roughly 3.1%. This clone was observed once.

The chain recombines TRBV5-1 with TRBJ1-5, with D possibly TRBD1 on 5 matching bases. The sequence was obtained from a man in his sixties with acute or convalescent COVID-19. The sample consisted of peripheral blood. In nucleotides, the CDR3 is TGCGCCAGCAGCTTGGAGGGGAGCAATCAGCCCCAGCATTTT. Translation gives CASSLEGSNQPQHF.